These 2 T cell receptor beta chains share one sample of origin, sequenced in a study of breast tumors, draining lymph nodes, adjacent tissues. Samples came from axillary lymph nodes draining the breast cancer. TCRdb fed the multiplex PCR reads into MiXCR, producing one record per CDR3 protein. The sample has about 200,000 distinct CDR3 sequences; approximately 33% are singletons. The sequencing sample was made of axillary lymph node tissue. These receptor sequences come from a female donor with breast cancer. Some clones in this sample may be carry-over from other donors' samples.

The sample holds many counts of this clonotype. The rearrangement joins TRBV2 to TRBJ2-7; D ambiguous. Germline V gene data show CDR1 as SNHLY and CDR2 as FYNNEI. The CDR3 has 13 residues. Trimming left V 6 bases short and J 5 bases short, with 14 bases between. CDR3 in amino acids: CASRDRSWDEQYF. CDR3 bases: TGTGCCAGCAGGGACCGGTCTTGGGACGAGCAGTACTTC.

This clonotype was recorded many times. CDR3 loop: CASSQGQSETQYF. The CDR3 DNA reads TGTGCCAGCTCACAGGGACAGTCGGAGACCCAGTACTTC. The V gene is TRBV18, the J gene TRBJ2-5; TRBD1 aligns across 7 bases. Trimming took 4 bases from V and 5 from J; bases not matched to a gene: 4. The CDR3 has 13 residues. Per germline, CDR1 KGHSH and CDR2 LQKENI. Full variable domain (rest looked up from reference TRBV18 and TRBJ2-5): NAGVMQNPRHLVRRRGQEARLRCSPMKGHSHVYWYRQLPEEGLKFMVYLQKENIIDESGMPKERFSAEFPKEGPSILRIQQVVRGDSAAYFCASSQGQSETQYFGPGTRLLVL.